The 2 T cell receptor beta chains below all came from one sample that was sequenced in a study of blood T cell repertoires in COVID-19. Some clones are missing from TCRdb's copy, which holds only in-frame ones; the method was immunoSEQ multiplex PCR. The sample contains 87,000 or so clones, over 75% of which appear only once. Sequencing used peripheral blood. These receptors came from an elderly woman with active or convalescent COVID-19.

The chain carries TRBV9 and TRBJ1-2, with no clear D. The CDR3 consists of 18 residues. Germline lookup yields CDR1 SGDLS and CDR2 YYNGEE. Trimming stripped 4 bases from V and 5 bases from J, with 27 bases between. The chain's CDR3 is CASSTDTWRGSPTYGYTF. The CDR3 DNA is TGTGCCAGCAGCACCGACACTTGGAGAGGGTCCCCCACTTATGGCTACACCTTC.

This chain links TRBV18 with TRBJ1-6, with 7 positions matching TRBD1. The CDR3 has 14 residues. V trimming: 3 bases; J trimming: 6 bases; junction bases outside the gene matches: 2. CDR1 KGHSH and CDR2 LQKENI come from the germline V gene. The CDR3 DNA reads TGTGCCAGCTCACCGACAGGGAGTAATTCACCCCTCCACTTT. Its protein product is CASSPTGSNSPLHF.